Following are 9 T cell receptor beta chains from one sample sequenced in a study of blood T cell repertoires in COVID-19. Here immunoSEQ multiplex PCR was the method, and the copy in TCRdb shows in-frame clones only, minus some. The sample lists around 140,000 clones; 87% were seen once. What was sequenced was PBMCs or T cells enriched from blood (not recorded which). These TCRs come from a woman aged 40-49 years who had been exposed to COVID-19.

The chain recombines TRBV2 with TRBJ1-2, with 12 bases that match TRBD1. With 6 bases clipped from V and 1 base from J, the junction kept 3 bases outside the gene matches. CDR1 and CDR2 from the germline V gene are SNHLY and FYNNEI. The CDR3 is 15 amino acids. The CDR3 DNA is TGTGCCAGCAGACGGGACAGGGGGCTTAACTATGGCTACACCTTC. This encodes CASRRDRGLNYGYTF. Supplemented by reference TRBV2 and TRBJ1-2, the full variable domain reads EPEVTQTPSHQVTQMGQEVILRCVPISNHLYFYWYRQILGQKVEFLVSFYNNEISEKSEIFDDQFSVERPDGSNFTLKIRSTKLEDSAMYFCASRRDRGLNYGYTFGSGTRLTVV.

The chain links TRBV9 to TRBJ1-2; TRBD1 matches at 8 bases. Germline V lookup: CDR1 SGDLS, CDR2 YYNGEE. The CDR3 loop spans 13 amino acids. With 0 bases clipped from V and 9 bases from J, the junction kept 4 bases outside the gene matches. The DNA for the CDR3 is TGTGCCAGCAGCGTAGGACAGGGGATTCGCTACACCTTC. Translation: CASSVGQGIRYTF.

This clone has a single count. This sequence joins TRBV12-3 or TRBV12-4 and TRBJ1-1, with TRBD1 matching over 7 bases. The V and J ends lost 4 bases and 8 bases, in that order; junction bases with no gene match: 7. The CDR3 consists of 13 residues. The CDR3 here is CASSSSTGLEAFF. The CDR3 bases are TGTGCCAGCAGTTCATCGACAGGGCTAGAAGCTTTCTTT.

The chain is built from TRBV9 and TRBJ2-1; TRBD2 might be the D (7 bases). This CDR3 is 15 amino acids long. The V gene lost 0 bases and the J gene lost 4 bases, with 11 bases spanning the gap. Germline V lookup: CDR1 SGDLS, CDR2 YYNGEE. The CDR3 sequence is CASSVEGGPYNEQFF. The CDR3 nucleotides read TGTGCCAGCAGCGTAGAGGGGGGGCCGTACAATGAGCAGTTCTTC.

The chain carries TRBV7-3 and TRBJ2-1; 8 bases match TRBD2. Germline V gene lookup returns CDR1 SGHTA and CDR2 FQGTGA. The CDR3 spans 16 residues. The V segment lost 4 bases and the J segment 6 bases; nucleotides outside the gene matches: 11. The chain's CDR3 is CASSSLRAGAGNEQFF. DNA for the CDR3: TGTGCCAGCAGCTCCCTCCGAGCGGGGGCGGGCAATGAGCAGTTCTTC.

The sample holds one count of this clone. The chain couples TRBV29-1 to TRBJ1-1; 9 bases align to TRBD1. CDR3 length: 16 residues. Germline values: CDR1 SQVTM, CDR2 ANQGSEA. V gave up 6 bases and J gave up 6 bases; unmatched junction bases: 17. In nucleotides, the CDR3 is TGCAGCGTCGGGGGAACAGGGGGCGTCGGTCAGGCTGAAGCTTTCTTT. It yields the protein CSVGGTGGVGQAEAFF.

This clone was seen more than once but under ten times. The chain carries TRBV5-4 and TRBJ2-3; 10 bases align to TRBD1. Trimming at V came to 0 bases and at J to 0 bases, leaving 7 bases not matched to a gene. CDR1 is SGHNT and CDR2 is YYREEE in the germline V gene (reference sequence). The CDR3 is 18 amino acids. CDR3 residues: CASSLGTGGQTSTDTQYF. For the CDR3, the DNA is TGTGCCAGCAGCTTGGGGACAGGGGGGCAGACTAGCACAGATACGCAGTATTTT.

The chain carries TRBV2 and TRBJ1-1, with D unclear. The germline V gene has CDR1 SNHLY and CDR2 FYNNEI. The CDR3 is 11 amino acids. V was cut by 4 bases and J by 5 bases, with 5 bases left in between. Written as DNA, the CDR3 is TGTGCCAGCAGTGGCAGAACTGAAGCTTTCTTT. Translating gives CASSGRTEAFF.

The V and J genes are TRBV5-6 and TRBJ2-7; 7 bases match TRBD1. Germline lookup yields CDR1 SGHDT and CDR2 YYEEEE. This CDR3 region has 13 residues. V lost 7 bases to trimming and J lost 7 bases; unmatched junction nucleotides: 11. CDR3 in DNA: TGTGCCAGCCATTACAGGGGAGAAAGGGAGCAGTACTTC. Amino acid sequence: CASHYRGEREQYF.